This is a list of T cell receptor beta chains from one sample in a study of T cells in narcolepsy. The method was immunoSEQ multiplex PCR; TCRdb's version includes in-frame clones alone and lacks a portion of them. The repertoire holds fewer than 30,000 clones, about 86% seen once, with less than 0.75% in the top ten. Material: CD45RA- memory CD4+ T cells from PBMCs. All receptors come from a human donor with narcolepsy. Each CDR3 is given with its conserved first and last residue. The D gene is left open where the match is weak. Clone size is shown for a subset of rows, as once, few, many or a class of expanded clone.

TRBD1,.,TRBJ2-1,TRBV15,TGTGCCACCAGCAGAACCGGGACAGGGGTTCAAAATGAGCAGTTCTTC,CATSRTGTGVQNEQFF
.,once,TRBJ2-7,TRBV29-1,TGCAGCGTTGAGGGGTCAGGGCATGCCGAGCAGTACTTC,CSVEGSGHAEQYF
.,few,TRBJ1-5,TRBV27,TGTGCCAGCAGTTCCATACAGGGTAGCAATCAGCCCCAGCATTTT,CASSSIQGSNQPQHF
.,.,TRBJ2-5,TRBV27,TGTGCCAGCAGTTACTCAGGGGTAGAGACCCAGTACTTC,CASSYSGVETQYF
.,.,TRBJ2-3,TRBV18,TGTGCCAGCTCCCGAGAGGGAAGGTCTACGCAGTATTTT,CASSREGRSTQYF
.,few,TRBJ1-2,TRBV10-3,TGTGCCATCAGTGACCACCCGGGCCCCCTTAACTATGGCTACACCTTC,CAISDHPGPLNYGYTF
.,.,TRBJ2-2,TRBV6-1,TGTGCCAGCAGAGTAGATAACACCGGGGAGCTGTTTTTT,CASRVDNTGELFF
.,.,TRBJ1-1,TRBV7-3,TGTGCCAGCAGCTTAGATTCGGCGGTAGGCACTGAAGCTTTCTTT,CASSLDSAVGTEAFF
.,once,TRBJ2-2,TRBV27,TGTGCCAGCAGTCCCTCAAGGGCCGGGGAGCTGTTTTTT,CASSPSRAGELFF
.,.,TRBJ1-5,TRBV7-8,TGTGCCAGCAGCCCTTCTAGTGGGGCAGGGAATCAGCCCCAGCATTTT,CASSPSSGAGNQPQHF
TRBD1,.,TRBJ2-1,TRBV7-3,TGTGCCAGCAGCTTGGACAGGGACAATGAGCAGTTCTTC,CASSLDRDNEQFF
TRBD2,.,TRBJ2-7,TRBV5-4,TGTGCCAGCAGCTTGTCGGGGGGTAGTGGAGAGCAGTACTTC,CASSLSGGSGEQYF
.,.,TRBJ2-7,TRBV27,TGTGCCAGCAGTTTAAAAGCGGCCTACGAGCAGTACTTC,CASSLKAAYEQYF
TRBD1,.,TRBJ1-5,TRBV7-9,TGTGCCAGCAGCTTCGACAGGGGCGATCATCAGCCCCAGCATTTT,CASSFDRGDHQPQHF
TRBD2,once,TRBJ2-7,TRBV5-4,TGTGCCAGCAGCTGGGGACTAGCGGGAGGCGAGCAGTACTTC,CASSWGLAGGEQYF
.,.,TRBJ2-5,TRBV2,TGTGCCAGCACCCCATGGCAAGAGACCCAGTACTTC,CASTPWQETQYF
.,.,TRBJ1-6,TRBV5-6,TGTGCCAGCAGCTCCCCTGGGCAGGCGAGATTAAATTCACCCCTCCACTTT,CASSSPGQARLNSPLHF
.,.,TRBJ2-7,TRBV29-1,TGCAGCGTTGGGGGGGATAAGGGACAAGTCCACGAGCAGTACTTC,CSVGGDKGQVHEQYF
.,.,TRBJ2-7,TRBV28,TGTGCCAGCAGTTTGTTGGATGCAGGGCGAAATGAGCAGTACTTC,CASSLLDAGRNEQYF
TRBD1,few,TRBJ1-4,TRBV4-1,TGCGCCAGCAGCCAAGAAGAAAAGAGGGGGCGATCACTGGCTAATGAAAAACTGTTTTTT,CASSQEEKRGRSLANEKLFF
.,.,TRBJ1-3,TRBV5-3,TGTGCCAGAAACACGGACAGATCCTCTGGAAACACCATATATTTT,CARNTDRSSGNTIYF
.,once,TRBJ2-3,TRBV5-6,TGTGCCAGCAGCCCGGGCTTAACGGCAGATACGCAGTATTTT,CASSPGLTADTQYF
.,.,TRBJ1-2,TRBV5-4,TGTGCCAGCAGTTCCGACGGCTATGGCTACACCTTC,CASSSDGYGYTF
.,few,TRBJ2-3,TRBV4-2,TGTGCCAGCAGCCCCGCCCCCCGCGGGGCCGGGGGTACGCAGTATTTT,CASSPAPRGAGGTQYF
.,.,TRBJ1-2,TRBV2,TGTGCCAGCAGTGAAGAGGGAGCCTATGGCTACACCTTC,CASSEEGAYGYTF
.,.,TRBJ2-2,TRBV28,TGTGCCAGCAGTTTTAGTATGGGAGGCTTTAACACCGGGGAGCTGTTTTTT,CASSFSMGGFNTGELFF
TRBD2,.,TRBJ2-1,TRBV19,TGTGCCTGTGGGACTAGCGGGAGGGCTAAGGTCGATGAGCAGTTCTTC,CACGTSGRAKVDEQFF
.,.,TRBJ2-7,TRBV9,TGTGCCAGCAGCGGAGCTACGGGAGCCTACGAGCAGTACTTC,CASSGATGAYEQYF
.,once,TRBJ1-5,TRBV16,TGTGCCAGCAGCCAACACAGAAGCAATCAGCCCCAGCATTTT,CASSQHRSNQPQHF
.,few,TRBJ1-4,TRBV29-1,TGCAGCGTTGAGGAACGTATTGGTGAAAAACTGTTTTTT,CSVEERIGEKLFF
TRBD1,.,TRBJ1-3,TRBV2,TGTGCCAGCAGTGAAGCGCTTCTGGGCAGGGGGAAAAACACCATATATTTT,CASSEALLGRGKNTIYF
.,once,TRBJ1-1,TRBV10-3,TGTGCCATCAGTTCCACAGGTAGCACTGAAGCTTTCTTT,CAISSTGSTEAFF
TRBD2,.,TRBJ2-3,TRBV7-9,TGTGCCAGCAGCCGAAGGACTAGCGCTACAGATACGCAGTATTTT,CASSRRTSATDTQYF
.,.,TRBJ1-1,TRBV28,TGTGCCAACAAGGGGTTGAACACTGAAGCTTTCTTT,CANKGLNTEAFF
.,.,TRBJ1-4,TRBV13,TGTGCCAGCAGCTCCCCGAGAGGCGAAAAACTGTTTTTT,CASSSPRGEKLFF
.,.,TRBJ1-3,TRBV7-3,TGTGCCAGCAGCTTAACAGGGCTATCCTCTGGAAACACCATATATTTT,CASSLTGLSSGNTIYF
.,.,TRBJ2-3,TRBV10-3,TGTGCCATTGGAACGGGTCACGAGGGAATCACAGATACGCAGTATTTT,CAIGTGHEGITDTQYF
TRBD1,.,TRBJ1-4,TRBV18,TGTGCCAGCTCAACAGGGGAGAAACTGTCTTTT,CASSTGEKLSF
.,.,TRBJ2-1,TRBV6-6,TGTGCCAGCAGTTCACAGGTCAATGAGCAGTTCTTC,CASSSQVNEQFF
TRBD1,.,TRBJ1-1,TRBV6-4,TGTGCCAGCAGTGACTCCGACAGGGCCACTGAAGCTTTCTTT,CASSDSDRATEAFF